Detailed here is one T cell receptor (beta chain). Its antigen is still unknown. The isolated RNA, all of it, was reverse transcribed, so expressed TCRB transcripts were what got sequenced. The protocol was immunoSEQ multiplex PCR, while the TCRdb copy is restricted to in-frame clones and leaves out a portion. The sample lists some 660,000 clones, over 12% seen once, with 0.035% to 0.045% in the top ten. This record comes from a study of beta chain features in type 1 diabetes. The germline gives CDR1 SGDLS, CDR2 YYNGEE. J lost 0 bases, V lost 0 bases, and 4 bases had no gene match. CDR3 length: 16 residues. Study conclusions and caveats: A moderate, significant TCRB CDR3 shortening appeared in type 1 diabetes across four CD4+ subsets.

This receptor was identified in a young man with type 1 diabetes. The rearrangement uses TRBV9 and TRBJ2-7, with 9 bases identical to TRBD2. Sequencing was performed on naive CD4+ T cells from blood. CDR3 in DNA: TGTGCCAGCAGCGTAGTGACTAGCGGAGACTCCTACGAGCAGTACTTC. It codes for CASSVVTSGDSYEQYF.